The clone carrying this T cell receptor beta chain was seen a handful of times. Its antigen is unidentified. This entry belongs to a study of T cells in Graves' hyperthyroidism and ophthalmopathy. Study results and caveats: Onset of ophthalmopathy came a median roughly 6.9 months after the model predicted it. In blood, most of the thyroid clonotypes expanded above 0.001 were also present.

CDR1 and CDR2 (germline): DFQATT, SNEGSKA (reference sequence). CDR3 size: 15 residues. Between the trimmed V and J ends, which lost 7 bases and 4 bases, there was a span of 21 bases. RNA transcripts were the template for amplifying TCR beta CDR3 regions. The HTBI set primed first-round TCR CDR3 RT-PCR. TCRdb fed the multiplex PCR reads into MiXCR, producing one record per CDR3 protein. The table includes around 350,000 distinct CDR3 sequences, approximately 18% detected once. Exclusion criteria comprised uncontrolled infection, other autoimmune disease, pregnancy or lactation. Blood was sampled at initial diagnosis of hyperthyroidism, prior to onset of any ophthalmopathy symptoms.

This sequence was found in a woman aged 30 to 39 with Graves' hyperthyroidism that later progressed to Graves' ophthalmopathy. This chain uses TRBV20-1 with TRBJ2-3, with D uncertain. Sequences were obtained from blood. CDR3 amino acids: CSVYRPQRSADTQYF. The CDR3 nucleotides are TGCAGTGTTTACCGTCCTCAGCGATCGGCAGATACGCAGTATTTT.